This entry lists 3 T cell receptor beta chains sequenced from one sample in a study of shared clonotypes between healthy human individuals. Only in-frame clones appear in the TCRdb table, and some are missing; sequencing was by immunoSEQ multiplex PCR. The sample holds a few million clones, approximately 95% seen once. Sequences were obtained from naive CD4+ T cells from PBMCs. The sample's subset: CD45RA+ positively selected. The receptors were gathered from a man aged 18 to 30 in good health. Some clones in this sample may be carry-over from other donors' samples.

The chain links TRBV6-7 to TRBJ1-1; tentatively, D is TRBD1 (5 bases). TRBV6-7 belongs to the ORF category, with a function that is uncertain. The CDR3 extends over 16 amino acids. Trimming stripped 7 bases from V and 4 bases from J, with 22 bases between. The CDR3: CASILEGLLVPTEAFF. The CDR3 DNA reads TGTGCCAGCATCCTGGAGGGACTGCTAGTCCCCACTGAAGCTTTCTTT.

This clone has only one observation. The chain couples TRBV9 to TRBJ2-2; D unresolved. Germline values: CDR1 SGDLS, CDR2 YYNGEE. The CDR3 covers 13 residues. The ends were cut back, 3 bases at V and 8 bases at J, with 11 bases in the middle. The CDR3: CASSEPPWGELFF. The CDR3 nucleotides read TGTGCCAGCAGCGAGCCCCCTTGGGGGGAGCTGTTTTTT.

CDR3 sequence (DNA): TGTGCCAGCAGCCCGATAATCTATGGCTACACCTTC. Its protein product is CASSPIIYGYTF. The chain is built from TRBV7-9 and TRBJ1-2; D unclear. The CDR3 is 12 residues long. Germline V gene data show CDR1 as SEHNR and CDR2 as FQNEAQ (reference sequence). With 5 bases removed from V and 4 bases from J, the gap between germline ends came to 8 bases.